The source of this T cell receptor (beta chain) is a study of T cells in localized non-small cell lung cancer. Study conclusions and caveats: The study sequenced only one region of the tumor. As a result, intratumor heterogeneity could not be excluded and remains possible. Among the top 100 tumor clones, a median approximately 55 appeared in adjacent lung. With higher T cell density in blood came longer overall survival. Uninvolved adjacent lung showed higher T cell clonality than tumor.

Here immunoSEQ multiplex PCR was the method, and the copy in TCRdb shows in-frame clones only, minus some. The table lists about 40,000 clones, around 86% of them singletons. This clone was seen a handful of times. Its antigen remains unknown. Trimming removed 5 bases at V and 0 bases at J, with 17 bases between. The CDR3 extends over 17 amino acids. Germline V gene lookup returns CDR1 SGHAT and CDR2 FQNNGV. The V and J genes are TRBV11-2 and TRBJ2-1, with D perhaps TRBD1 or TRBD2 (5 bases each). The sequence derives from a man between 40 and 70 years old with stage I lung adenocarcinoma. The material was peripheral blood, obtained before any cancer treatment. CDR3 sequence reads: CASSPRGASSSYNEQFF. In DNA form, the CDR3 reads TGTGCCAGCAGCCCACGAGGGGCCAGCAGCTCCTACAATGAGCAGTTCTTC. Supplemented by reference TRBV11-2 and TRBJ2-1, the full variable domain reads EAGVAQSPRYKIIEKRQSVAFWCNPISGHATLYWYQQILGQGPKLLIQFQNNGVVDDSQLPKDRFSAERLKGVDSTLKIQPAKLEDSAVYLCASSPRGASSSYNEQFFGPGTRLTVL.